This TCR beta chain was sequenced in a study of graft-versus-host responses after intestinal transplantation. The wider study: The study gave all recipients anti-thymocyte globulin induction, then tacrolimus and steroids for 2 to 3 years. Study-level findings and limits: Subjects displaying graft-donor T cell macrochimerism possessed elevated graft-versus-host to host-versus-graft clonal ratios inside allografts. Circulating GvH clones peaking coincided with falling HvG clones soon after transplant.

The V and J ends lost 0 bases and 8 bases respectively, with 5 bases between them. The germline CDR1 and CDR2 sequences are LNHNV and YYDKDF (reference sequence). The CDR3 runs to 12 residues. Measured with immunoSEQ multiplex PCR; TCRdb has only the in-frame clones, and not every one. This sample has 20,000 to 25,000 clones, with about 48% found just once. Co-plating was performed using some 200,000 CFSE-labeled responder cells and some 200,000 irradiated, violet-dye-labeled stimulator cells. This chain joins TRBV15 and TRBJ2-4, with D unresolved. The TCR originated in a human patient who was an organ donor for intestinal transplantation. The source was alloreactive CD8+ T cells from a mixed lymphocyte reaction culture, collected before transplantation. Subset denoted: CFSE-low proliferating T cells sorted from approximately six-day pre-transplant mixed lymphocyte reaction (GvH or HvG direction). The CDR3 coding sequence is TGTGCCACCAGCAGAGATCTCGACATTCAGTACTTC. Translating it yields CATSRDLDIQYF.